This TCR beta chain was sequenced during a study of cytomegalovirus exposure and HLA in healthy donors. Study context: In a later analysis, it was reported that the roughly 130 validation repertoires had been produced on the same platform as the roughly 700 repertoires belonging to the first cohort.

The V and J ends lost 0 bases and 1 base respectively, with 9 bases between them. CDR3 length equals 15 residues. The germline CDR1 and CDR2 sequences are GTSNPN and SVGIG (reference sequence). This table comes from immunoSEQ multiplex PCR, and its TCRdb copy is limited to in-frame clones, with some not included. In the table there are more than 70,000 clones, around 96% of which are singletons. The receptor was isolated from a man younger than 35 in good health and CMV-seropositive. The chain has TRBV30 and TRBJ2-2, with TRBD1 as a possible D gene (6 bases). The material sequenced was PBMCs. The CDR3 loop reads CAWSVSGQNTGELFF. CDR3 bases: TGTGCCTGGAGTGTATCGGGACAGAACACCGGGGAGCTGTTTTTT. The full variable domain, with the rest looked up from reference TRBV30 and TRBJ2-2, is SQTIHQWPATLVQPVGSPLSLECTVEGTSNPNLYWYRQAAGRGLQLLFYSVGIGQISSEVPQNLSASRPQDRQFILSSKKLLLSDSGFYLCAWSVSGQNTGELFFGEGSRLTVL.